This T cell receptor beta chain was identified during a study of identical twins. This clonotype was seen at least ten times. V gave up 0 bases and J gave up 11 bases, with 13 bases separating them. CDR1 and CDR2 (germline): LNHNV, YYDKDF (reference sequence). The length of the CDR3 is 13 residues. It was template switching that added a universal primer site, and there were unique molecular identifiers on the cDNA. Each CDR3 protein is one row after TCRdb ran MiXCR on the 5' RACE reads. Of 250,000 or so distinct CDR3 sequences detected, about 7.5% appear once; the ten largest clones hold about 5.6%. A further study also used this sample, focusing on yellow fever vaccine responses in identical twins.

The chain has TRBV15 and TRBJ1-1, with D unresolved. This TCR was recovered from a woman between 18 and 29 years old in good health. Source material: CD8+ T cells sorted from blood. The CDR3 bases are TGTGCCACCAGCAGAGATCTCGAAGGCAATGCTTTCTTT. Translation gives CATSRDLEGNAFF.